This T cell receptor (beta chain) emerged from a study of blood T cells in healthy people across ages. This clonotype was detected only once. The germline gives CDR1 PRHDT, CDR2 FYEKMQ (reference sequence). The V and J ends lost 6 bases and 5 bases respectively, with 9 bases between them. The CDR3 extends over 12 amino acids. Primed by a sample-barcoded 5' primer and a J-beta primer mix, a second PCR proceeded for about 7 to 11 cycles. TCRdb itself ran the 5' RACE reads through MiXCR, one entry per CDR3 protein. In the table there are roughly 1.5 million distinct CDR3 sequences, approximately 42% of which are singletons.

This receptor was identified in a woman aged 18-30 years in good health. V is TRBV13 and J is TRBJ2-3; D is undetermined. The sequenced sample was blood. In DNA form, the CDR3 reads TGTGCCAGCAGTCTGATCGAAGATACGCAGTATTTT. It encodes CASSLIEDTQYF.